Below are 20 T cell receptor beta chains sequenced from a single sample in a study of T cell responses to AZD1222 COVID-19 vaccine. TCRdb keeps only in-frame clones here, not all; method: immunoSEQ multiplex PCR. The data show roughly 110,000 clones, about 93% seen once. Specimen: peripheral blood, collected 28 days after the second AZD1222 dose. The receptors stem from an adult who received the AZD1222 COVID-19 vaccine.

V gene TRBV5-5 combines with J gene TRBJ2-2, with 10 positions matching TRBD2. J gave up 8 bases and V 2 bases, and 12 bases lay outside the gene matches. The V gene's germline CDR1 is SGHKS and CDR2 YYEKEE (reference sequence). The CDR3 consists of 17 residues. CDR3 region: CASSFDIGTSAGGELFF. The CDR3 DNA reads TGTGCCAGCAGCTTTGATATCGGGACTAGCGCCGGGGGGGAGCTGTTTTTT.

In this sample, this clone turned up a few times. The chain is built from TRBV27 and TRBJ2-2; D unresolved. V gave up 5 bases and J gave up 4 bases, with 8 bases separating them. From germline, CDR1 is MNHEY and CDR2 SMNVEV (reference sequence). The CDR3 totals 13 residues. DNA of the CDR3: TGTGCCAGCAGTCGACGCGTCACCGGGGAGCTGTTTTTT. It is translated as CASSRRVTGELFF.

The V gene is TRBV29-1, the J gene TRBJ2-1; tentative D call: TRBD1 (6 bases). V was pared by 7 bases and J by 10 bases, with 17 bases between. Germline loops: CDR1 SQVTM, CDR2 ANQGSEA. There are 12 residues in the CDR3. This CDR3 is CSALPQGREQFF. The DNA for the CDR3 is TGCAGCGCTCTCCCTCAGGGGCGAGAGCAGTTCTTC.

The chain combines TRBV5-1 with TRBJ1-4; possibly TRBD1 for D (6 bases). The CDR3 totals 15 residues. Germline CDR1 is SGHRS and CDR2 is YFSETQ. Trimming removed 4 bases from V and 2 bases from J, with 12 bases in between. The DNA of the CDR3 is TGCGCCAGCAGCCGAACGGGGGCGACTAATGAAAAACTGTTTTTT. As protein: CASSRTGATNEKLFF.

The CDR3 DNA reads as TGTCGGTGCACGGGTGAGCAGTTCTTC. Translated, it gives CRCTGEQFF. The rearrangement joins TRBV28 to TRBJ2-1; no firm D call. The CDR3 contains 9 residues. Germline lookup yields CDR1 MDHEN and CDR2 SYDVKM.

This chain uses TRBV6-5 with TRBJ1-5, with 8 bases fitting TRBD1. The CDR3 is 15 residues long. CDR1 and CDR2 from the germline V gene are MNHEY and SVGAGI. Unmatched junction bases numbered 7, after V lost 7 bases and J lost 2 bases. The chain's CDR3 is CASTPTGVGNQPQHF. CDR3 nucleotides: TGTGCCAGCACCCCGACAGGGGTAGGCAATCAGCCCCAGCATTTT.

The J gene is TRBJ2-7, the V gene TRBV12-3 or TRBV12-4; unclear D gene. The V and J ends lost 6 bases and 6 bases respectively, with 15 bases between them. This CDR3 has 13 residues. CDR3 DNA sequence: TGTGCCAGCAGCCCACGCGACAAGGGCGAGCAGTACTTC. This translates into CASSPRDKGEQYF.

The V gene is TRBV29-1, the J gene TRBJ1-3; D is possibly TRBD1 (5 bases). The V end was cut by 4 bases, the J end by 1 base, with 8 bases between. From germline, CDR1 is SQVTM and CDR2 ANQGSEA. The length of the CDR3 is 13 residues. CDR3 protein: CSVVGGSGNTIYF. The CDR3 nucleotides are TGCAGCGTTGTGGGGGGTTCTGGAAACACCATATATTTT.

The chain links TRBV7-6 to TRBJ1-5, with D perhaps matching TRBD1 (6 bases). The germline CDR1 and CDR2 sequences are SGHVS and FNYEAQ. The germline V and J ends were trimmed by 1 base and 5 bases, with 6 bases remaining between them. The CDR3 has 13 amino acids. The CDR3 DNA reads TGTGCCAGCAGCTTAGGACAGGATCAGCCCCAGCATTTT. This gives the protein CASSLGQDQPQHF.

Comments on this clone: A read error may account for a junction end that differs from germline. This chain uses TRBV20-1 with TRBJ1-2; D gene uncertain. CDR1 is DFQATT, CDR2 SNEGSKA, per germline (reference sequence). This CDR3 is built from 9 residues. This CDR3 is CSARKGAFF. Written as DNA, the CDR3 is TGCAGTGCTAGGAAGGGAGCCTTCTTC.

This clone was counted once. The CDR3 loop is CASSSSLVGTGELFF. In DNA, the CDR3 is TGTGCCAGCAGTTCCTCTTTAGTAGGCACCGGGGAGCTGTTTTTT. The chain joins TRBV28 to TRBJ2-2, with D unclear. The CDR3 is 15 residues long. V was shortened by 4 bases and J by 4 bases, with 13 bases between the two germline ends. Germline V CDR1 and CDR2: MDHEN, SYDVKM.

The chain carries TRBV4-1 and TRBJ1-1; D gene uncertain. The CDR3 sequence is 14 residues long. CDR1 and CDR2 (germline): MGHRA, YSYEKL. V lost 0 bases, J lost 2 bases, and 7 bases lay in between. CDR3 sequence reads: CASSQDYSNTEAFF. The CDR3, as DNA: TGCGCCAGCAGCCAAGATTATAGTAACACTGAAGCTTTCTTT.

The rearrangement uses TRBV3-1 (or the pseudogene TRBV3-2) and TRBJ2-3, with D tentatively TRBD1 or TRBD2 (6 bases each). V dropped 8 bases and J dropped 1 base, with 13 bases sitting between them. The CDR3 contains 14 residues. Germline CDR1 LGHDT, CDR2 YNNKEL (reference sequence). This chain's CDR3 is CASVQRGGTDTQYF. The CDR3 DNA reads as TGTGCCAGCGTCCAGAGGGGGGGCACAGATACGCAGTATTTT.

CDR3 residues: CAWSSYSNQPQHF. The CDR3 DNA sequence: TGTGCCTGGAGTTCATATAGCAATCAGCCCCAGCATTTT. V gene TRBV30 combines with J gene TRBJ1-5; D gene unclear. This CDR3 spans 13 amino acids. CDR1 is GTSNPN and CDR2 is SVGIG in the germline V gene (reference sequence). Trimming shortened V by 2 bases and J by 0 bases, and 5 bases separated the two germline ends.

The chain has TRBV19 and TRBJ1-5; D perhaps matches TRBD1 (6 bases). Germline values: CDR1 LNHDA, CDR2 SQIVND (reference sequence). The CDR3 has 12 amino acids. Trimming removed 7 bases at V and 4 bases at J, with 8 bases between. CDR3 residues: CASNQGNQPQHF. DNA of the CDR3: TGTGCCAGTAACCAGGGGAATCAGCCCCAGCATTTT.

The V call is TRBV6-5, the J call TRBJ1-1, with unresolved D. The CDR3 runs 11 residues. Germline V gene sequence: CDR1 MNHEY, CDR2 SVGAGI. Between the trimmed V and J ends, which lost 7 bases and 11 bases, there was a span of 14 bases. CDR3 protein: CASNEEGTAFF. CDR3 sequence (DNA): TGTGCCAGCAACGAGGAGGGTACTGCTTTCTTT.

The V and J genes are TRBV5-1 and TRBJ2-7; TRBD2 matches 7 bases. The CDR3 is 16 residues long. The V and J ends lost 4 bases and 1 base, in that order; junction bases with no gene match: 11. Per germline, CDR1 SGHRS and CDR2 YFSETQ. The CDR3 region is CASSPLGGDYSYEQYF. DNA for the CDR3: TGCGCCAGCAGCCCCCTGGGGGGGGATTATTCCTACGAGCAGTACTTC.

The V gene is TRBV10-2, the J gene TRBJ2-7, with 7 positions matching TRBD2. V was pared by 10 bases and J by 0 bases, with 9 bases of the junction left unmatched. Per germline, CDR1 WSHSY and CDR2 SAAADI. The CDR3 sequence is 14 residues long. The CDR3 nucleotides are TGCGCCACCCGGGACTACCTTAGCTCCTACGAGCAGTACTTC. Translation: CATRDYLSSYEQYF.

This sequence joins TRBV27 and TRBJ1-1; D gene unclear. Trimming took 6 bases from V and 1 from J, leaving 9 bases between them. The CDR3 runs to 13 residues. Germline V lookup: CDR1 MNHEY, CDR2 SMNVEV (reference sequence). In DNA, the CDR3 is TGTGCCAGCAGCTACCAGACGAACACTGAAGCTTTCTTT. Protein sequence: CASSYQTNTEAFF.

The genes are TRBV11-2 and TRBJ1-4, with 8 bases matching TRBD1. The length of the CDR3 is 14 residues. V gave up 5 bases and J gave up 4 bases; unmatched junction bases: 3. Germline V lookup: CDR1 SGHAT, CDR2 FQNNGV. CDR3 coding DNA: TGTGCCAGCAGCAATGACAGGGGTAATGAAAAACTGTTTTTT. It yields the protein CASSNDRGNEKLFF.